The subject of this entry is one T cell receptor (beta chain). This sample was included in a study of control samples from healthy donors and cancer patients. Using immunoSEQ multiplex PCR, the repertoire was profiled, and TCRdb retains in-frame clones only, with some absent. The data hold about 65,000 clones, with just over 90% observed a single time. CDR3 length: 16 residues. Losses at the gene ends were 6 bases for V and 3 bases for J; bases not matched to a gene: 10. Germline V gives CDR1 LNHDA, CDR2 SQIVND (reference sequence). The sequence was obtained from a woman aged 45-59 years with colorectal cancer. Sequencing was carried out using PBMCs. The V call is TRBV19, the J call TRBJ1-1; 10 bases match TRBD1. The CDR3 coding sequence is TGTGCCAGTAGCATTGGGACAGGGGCTGGGGACACTGAAGCTTTCTTT. It translates to CASSIGTGAGDTEAFF.